The rows below give T cell receptor beta chains drawn from one sample of a study of T cell changes during pregnancy in multiple sclerosis. Method: immunoSEQ multiplex PCR; TCRdb's copy keeps in-frame clones and lacks some. The sample holds about 40,000 clones, roughly nine tenths seen once. The sample consisted of CD4+ T cells from peripheral blood mononuclear cells, taken before pregnancy. These receptors were taken from a female donor with multiple sclerosis, enrolled in a pregnancy study. The CDR3 runs from the conserved cysteine through the conserved F or W. The D gene is left open where the match is weak. Not every row has a clone size; where given, it reads once, few, many or a size class.

D gene: TRBD1; J gene: TRBJ2-1; V gene: TRBV10-2; clone size: few; CDR3 DNA: TGCGCCAGCGGGACAGGGATTCGGATCTTC; CDR3 protein: CASGTGIRIF
D gene: TRBD2; J gene: TRBJ2-1; V gene: TRBV18; clone size: -; CDR3 DNA: TGTGCCAGCTCACCACCGGCCGGGACTAGCGGGAGGGCACATTATGAGCAGTTCTTC; CDR3 protein: CASSPPAGTSGRAHYEQFF
D gene: TRBD1; J gene: TRBJ2-2; V gene: TRBV28; clone size: -; CDR3 DNA: TGTGCCAGCAGTTTCTCTCGGACAGGCACCGGGGAGCTGTTTTTT; CDR3 protein: CASSFSRTGTGELFF
D gene: TRBD1; J gene: TRBJ1-5; V gene: TRBV25-1; clone size: -; CDR3 DNA: TGTGCCAGCAGTGGATCCAGGGGGCGAGAAGATGGCGGGGGTCCCCAGCATTTT; CDR3 protein: CASSGSRGREDGGGPQHF
D gene: -; J gene: TRBJ2-7; V gene: TRBV7-8; clone size: few; CDR3 DNA: TGTGCCAGCAAGGGGGTCGAGCAGTACTTC; CDR3 protein: CASKGVEQYF
D gene: TRBD1; J gene: TRBJ1-2; V gene: TRBV28; clone size: -; CDR3 DNA: TGTGCCAGTGAGGGGGCGGAAGGCTACACCTTC; CDR3 protein: CASEGAEGYTF
D gene: TRBD2; J gene: TRBJ2-7; V gene: TRBV5-4; clone size: once; CDR3 DNA: TGTGCCAGCAGCGTCGGGACTAGCGTCTCCTACGAGCAGTACTTC; CDR3 protein: CASSVGTSVSYEQYF
D gene: TRBD1; J gene: TRBJ1-5; V gene: TRBV6-5; clone size: -; CDR3 DNA: TGTGCCAGCAGTGCGACAGGGTATAGCAATCAGCCCCAGCATTTT; CDR3 protein: CASSATGYSNQPQHF
D gene: TRBD1; J gene: TRBJ1-1; V gene: TRBV5-4; clone size: -; CDR3 DNA: TGTGCCAGCAGCTCGGACAGGGGGCTCCAGGGAACTGAAGCTTTCTTT; CDR3 protein: CASSSDRGLQGTEAFF
D gene: TRBD2; J gene: TRBJ2-3; V gene: TRBV27; clone size: -; CDR3 DNA: TGTGCCAGCAGTTCCCCGGCCAGCGGGAGCGCAGATACGCAGTATTTT; CDR3 protein: CASSSPASGSADTQYF
D gene: TRBD1; J gene: TRBJ1-3; V gene: TRBV30; clone size: -; CDR3 DNA: TGTGCCTGGAGTCGGGACAGCGGCTCTGGAAACACCATATATTTT; CDR3 protein: CAWSRDSGSGNTIYF
D gene: TRBD1; J gene: TRBJ2-3; V gene: TRBV30; clone size: once; CDR3 DNA: TGTGCCTGGAGTGTAAGGACAGGGGCCACAGATACGCAGTATTTT; CDR3 protein: CAWSVRTGATDTQYF
D gene: -; J gene: TRBJ2-1; V gene: TRBV5-4; clone size: once; CDR3 DNA: TGTGCCAGCAGCTTGGGGTCTACTTACAATGAGCAGTTCTTC; CDR3 protein: CASSLGSTYNEQFF
D gene: -; J gene: TRBJ2-3; V gene: TRBV7-6; clone size: -; CDR3 DNA: TGTGCCAGCAGCTTATCGGGGGAAGCAGATACGCAGTATTTT; CDR3 protein: CASSLSGEADTQYF
D gene: -; J gene: TRBJ1-5; V gene: TRBV18; clone size: -; CDR3 DNA: TGTGCCAGCTCCCGATATAGGAGTACGTATAGCAATCAGCCCCAGCATTTT; CDR3 protein: CASSRYRSTYSNQPQHF
D gene: -; J gene: TRBJ1-1; V gene: TRBV4-1; clone size: -; CDR3 DNA: TGCGCCAGCAGCCAAGATGAAGCCATTTGGAACACTGAAGCTTTCTTT; CDR3 protein: CASSQDEAIWNTEAFF
D gene: -; J gene: TRBJ1-5; V gene: TRBV10-3; clone size: -; CDR3 DNA: TGTGCCATCAGTGAGTCCGGAGAGGATCAGCCCCAGCATTTT; CDR3 protein: CAISESGEDQPQHF
D gene: TRBD1; J gene: TRBJ1-1; V gene: TRBV9; clone size: -; CDR3 DNA: TGTGCCAGCAGCGTAGATCCCCGGGGACAGTGGACTGAAGCTTTCTTT; CDR3 protein: CASSVDPRGQWTEAFF
D gene: -; J gene: TRBJ2-3; V gene: TRBV11-2; clone size: -; CDR3 DNA: TGTGCCAGCAGCCAATACGGGGTAGTTCCCTTCACAGATACGCAGTATTTT; CDR3 protein: CASSQYGVVPFTDTQYF
D gene: TRBD2; J gene: TRBJ2-7; V gene: TRBV7-2; clone size: -; CDR3 DNA: TGTGCCAGCAGCTTAACGTCAGCGGGAGGGGAGCAGTACTTC; CDR3 protein: CASSLTSAGGEQYF
D gene: -; J gene: TRBJ2-7; V gene: TRBV11-1; clone size: -; CDR3 DNA: TGTGCCAGCAGCTTACTCGCGCCTTCCTACGAGCAGTACTTC; CDR3 protein: CASSLLAPSYEQYF
D gene: -; J gene: TRBJ2-5; V gene: TRBV5-1; clone size: -; CDR3 DNA: TGCGCCAGCAGCTTGGAGGGGCGAAACCAAGAGACCCAGTACTTC; CDR3 protein: CASSLEGRNQETQYF
D gene: TRBD1; J gene: TRBJ1-1; V gene: TRBV28; clone size: -; CDR3 DNA: TGTGCCAGCAGTTTATTGGGCATAGGGGACAGGCGACCTATGAACACTGAAGCTTTCTTT; CDR3 protein: CASSLLGIGDRRPMNTEAFF
D gene: TRBD1; J gene: TRBJ2-1; V gene: TRBV5-6; clone size: -; CDR3 DNA: TGTGCCAGCAGCTTCGACGACAGGGCCTACAATGAGCAGTTCTTC; CDR3 protein: CASSFDDRAYNEQFF
D gene: -; J gene: TRBJ2-3; V gene: TRBV27; clone size: -; CDR3 DNA: TGTGCCAGCAGTCACTCCCTGGATACGCAGTATTTT; CDR3 protein: CASSHSLDTQYF
D gene: TRBD1; J gene: TRBJ2-5; V gene: TRBV27; clone size: few; CDR3 DNA: TGTGCCAGCAGTTCCGTAGGACAGGGCCAAGAGACCCAGTACTTC; CDR3 protein: CASSSVGQGQETQYF
D gene: -; J gene: TRBJ2-2; V gene: TRBV6-5; clone size: -; CDR3 DNA: TGTGCCAGCAGTTACTCGGTGCTCAGTAATCGGGAGCTGTTTTTT; CDR3 protein: CASSYSVLSNRELFF
D gene: -; J gene: TRBJ1-2; V gene: TRBV27; clone size: once; CDR3 DNA: TGTGCCAGCAGTTTATCGGCAGGGGCGAAGGACTATGGCTACACCTTC; CDR3 protein: CASSLSAGAKDYGYTF
D gene: TRBD2; J gene: TRBJ2-7; V gene: TRBV19; clone size: -; CDR3 DNA: TGTGCCAGCCGGAGAGGGACTAGCGGATCCTACGAGCAGTACTTC; CDR3 protein: CASRRGTSGSYEQYF
D gene: -; J gene: TRBJ2-7; V gene: TRBV5-8; clone size: few; CDR3 DNA: TGTGCCAGCAGCCCCTACTCTAGTGGCGAGCAGTACTTC; CDR3 protein: CASSPYSSGEQYF
D gene: TRBD1; J gene: TRBJ2-3; V gene: TRBV6-4; clone size: -; CDR3 DNA: TGTGCCAGCAGTCCTCAGGGGGCGCCAGATACGCAGTATTTT; CDR3 protein: CASSPQGAPDTQYF
D gene: TRBD1; J gene: TRBJ1-2; V gene: TRBV19; clone size: -; CDR3 DNA: TGTGCCAGTATGTCGGGACAGATCTATGGCTACACCTTC; CDR3 protein: CASMSGQIYGYTF
D gene: -; J gene: TRBJ1-1; V gene: TRBV5-1; clone size: -; CDR3 DNA: TGCGCCAGCAGCCCAAGTGCGGGGGTGAACGGTGAAGCTTTCTTT; CDR3 protein: CASSPSAGVNGEAFF
D gene: -; J gene: TRBJ1-2; V gene: TRBV2; clone size: -; CDR3 DNA: TGTGCCACCAACCGGGGAGGGCAGGGTGGCTACACCTTC; CDR3 protein: CATNRGGQGGYTF
D gene: TRBD2; J gene: TRBJ2-5; V gene: TRBV9; clone size: -; CDR3 DNA: TGTGCCAGCAGCGCGACTAGCGGACCTGCGGAGACCCAGTACTTC; CDR3 protein: CASSATSGPAETQYF
D gene: TRBD2; J gene: TRBJ2-3; V gene: TRBV5-4; clone size: -; CDR3 DNA: TGTGCCAGCAGCTGGTCCGTTACTAGCGGGTATAGCACAGATACGCAGTATTTT; CDR3 protein: CASSWSVTSGYSTDTQYF
D gene: -; J gene: TRBJ2-7; V gene: TRBV10-2; clone size: -; CDR3 DNA: TGCGCCAGCATTGGACGGGAAGCCTACGAGCAGTACTTC; CDR3 protein: CASIGREAYEQYF
D gene: TRBD1; J gene: TRBJ1-3; V gene: TRBV7-2; clone size: -; CDR3 DNA: TGTGCCAGCAGCTTAGCACCCCCAACATCAGACAGGGGGTCTGGAAACACCATATATTTT; CDR3 protein: CASSLAPPTSDRGSGNTIYF
D gene: -; J gene: TRBJ1-1; V gene: TRBV7-2; clone size: -; CDR3 DNA: TGTGCCAGCAGGGTAAAAGGGGGCACTGAAGCTTTCTTT; CDR3 protein: CASRVKGGTEAFF
D gene: -; J gene: TRBJ2-3; V gene: TRBV21-1; clone size: -; CDR3 DNA: TGTGCCAGCCGACGGACTCCGGAGAGCACAGATACGCAGTATTTT; CDR3 protein: CASRRTPESTDTQYF